The clone carrying this T cell receptor (beta chain) was seen at least ten times. As yet, its antigen is unknown. One end of the junction is discordant with germline, which a read error may explain. It was RNA transcripts that yielded the amplified TCR beta CDR3 regions. With the HTBI primer set, the TCR CDR3 went through a first round of RT-PCR. TCRdb recomputed calls from the multiplex PCR reads with MiXCR, one row per CDR3 protein. Here the sample spans hundreds of thousands of distinct CDR3 sequences, under 15% being singletons. The sample comes from a study of T cells in Graves' hyperthyroidism and ophthalmopathy. General study results and limits: Ophthalmopathy onset followed model prediction by a median roughly six months. Most thyroid-expanded clonotypes above 0.001 were also found in blood.

CDR3 size: 12 residues. Inclusion characteristics of ophthalmopathy patients comprised a Clinical Activity Score of at least 3, a NOSPECS grade of at least 4, and duration under 3 months. Fresh peripheral blood, approximately 10 ml, was the source of the PBMCs. The TCR comes from a man in his late teens or twenties with Graves' ophthalmopathy. Input material: blood. The chain employs TRBV12-3 or TRBV12-4 and TRBJ1-1; D gene unclear. As DNA, the CDR3 is TGTGCCAGCAGCTTAGGGAACACTGAAGCTTTCTTT. Encoded protein: CASSLGNTEAFF.